This TCR beta chain was sequenced for a study of blood T cell repertoires in COVID-19. The data were produced by immunoSEQ multiplex PCR, yet TCRdb's version contains in-frame clones alone and is incomplete. The sample contains roughly 250,000 clones, roughly nine tenths of which appear only once. CDR1 and CDR2 (germline): SGHTS, YDEGEE. The CDR3 loop spans 15 amino acids. V was pared by 2 bases and J by 0 bases, with 2 bases of the junction left unmatched. The chain has TRBV5-8 and TRBJ1-5; TRBD1 agrees at 7 bases. The source material was peripheral blood. This receptor was taken from a man aged 55 to 70 who had recovered from COVID-19. CDR3 sequence reads: CASSLGQVSNQPQHF. In DNA form, the CDR3 reads TGTGCCAGCAGCTTAGGACAGGTTAGCAATCAGCCCCAGCATTTT. Full variable domain (rest looked up from reference TRBV5-8 and TRBJ1-5): EAGVTQSPTHLIKTRGQQATLRCSPISGHTSVYWYQQALGLGLQFLLWYDEGEERNRGNFPPRFSGRQFPNYSSELNVNALELEDSALYLCASSLGQVSNQPQHFGDGTRLSIL.